These 8 T cell receptor beta chains originate from one sample sequenced in a study of T cell responses to AZD1222 COVID-19 vaccine. Clones were read by immunoSEQ multiplex PCR, and TCRdb kept only the in-frame ones, dropping some. The sample includes 150,000 to 200,000 clones, 80% to 95% seen only once; the top ten take about 2.5%. The starting material was peripheral blood, obtained on day 0 of AZD1222 vaccination. The receptors originated from an adult in good health.

This clone came up once. This chain links TRBV12-3 or TRBV12-4 with TRBJ1-5; the D gene is possibly TRBD1 (5 bases). Trimming cost V 3 bases and J 5 bases, with 8 bases left between them. The length of the CDR3 is 13 residues. The CDR3 protein is CASSFTRDQPQHF. As DNA, the CDR3 is TGTGCCAGCAGTTTCACCAGGGATCAGCCCCAGCATTTT.

The table lists this clone with a few counts. The V call is TRBV27, the J call TRBJ2-2; D unresolved. The CDR3 totals 14 residues. V gave up 3 bases and J gave up 4 bases, with 9 bases separating them. The germline V gene encodes CDR1 MNHEY and CDR2 SMNVEV (reference sequence). The CDR3 region is CASSFLTSTGELFF. The CDR3 DNA reads TGTGCCAGCAGTTTCTTAACATCCACCGGGGAGCTGTTTTTT.

V and J are TRBV6-5 and TRBJ1-1, with D possibly matching TRBD1 (6 bases). From germline, CDR1 is MNHEY and CDR2 SVGAGI. The CDR3 runs to 11 residues. The germline V and J ends were trimmed by 11 bases and 5 bases, with 12 bases remaining between them. The CDR3 DNA reads TGTGCCGCACAGGGTGTAACTGAAGCTTTCTTT. It translates to CAAQGVTEAFF.

This clone showed up just a few times. The chain uses TRBV6-6 and TRBJ1-2; 7 bases map to TRBD1. Germline-derived CDR1 and CDR2 are MNHNY and SVGAGI (reference sequence). The length of the CDR3 is 15 residues. V was clipped by 3 bases and J by 4 bases; unmatched bases: 8. This CDR3 reads CASSYLAGDSYGYTF. The CDR3 bases are TGTGCCAGCAGTTATCTCGCTGGGGACAGCTATGGCTACACCTTC.

The rearrangement links TRBV3-1 (or the pseudogene TRBV3-2) to TRBJ2-2, with unresolved D. Germline V gene sequence: CDR1 LGHDT, CDR2 YNNKEL (reference sequence). This CDR3 is built from 17 residues. The V gene lost 1 base and the J gene lost 1 base, with 13 bases spanning the gap. The CDR3 loop is CASSQVRRFLNTGELFF. The CDR3 nucleotides read TGTGCCAGCAGCCAAGTACGTCGGTTTTTGAACACCGGGGAGCTGTTTTTT.

The V and J genes are TRBV19 and TRBJ1-1, with a tentative D call TRBD1 (5 bases). The CDR3 length is 16 residues. The germline V gene encodes CDR1 LNHDA and CDR2 SQIVND (reference sequence). V lost 3 bases to trimming and J lost 4 bases, with 18 bases between them. The CDR3: CASSMREGRKGTEAFF. The CDR3 DNA reads as TGTGCCAGTAGTATGAGGGAGGGGAGAAAAGGCACTGAAGCTTTCTTT.

This chain links TRBV3-1 (or the pseudogene TRBV3-2) with TRBJ1-2, with 7 bases that match TRBD1. Germline-derived CDR1 and CDR2 are LGHDT and YNNKEL (reference sequence). V lost 2 bases, J lost 8 bases, and 8 bases stayed unmatched. This CDR3 is 14 amino acids long. CDR3 sequence reads: CASSQKGGTEGYTF. The DNA for the CDR3 is TGTGCCAGCAGCCAAAAAGGCGGGACAGAGGGCTACACCTTC.

This chain joins TRBV6-2 or TRBV6-3 and TRBJ2-1; no reliable D call. The CDR3 runs to 14 residues. Trimming removed 0 bases at V and 5 bases at J, with 8 bases between. From germline, CDR1 is MNHEY and CDR2 SVGEGT. The CDR3 here is CASSYSKLNNEQFF. The CDR3 region has the DNA TGTGCCAGCAGTTACTCAAAGTTAAACAATGAGCAGTTCTTC.